Below are 26 T cell receptor beta chains sequenced from a single sample in a study of identical twins. TCRdb processed the 5' RACE reads anew with MiXCR; each CDR3 protein has one entry. Here the sample spans around 1.7 million distinct CDR3 sequences, around 29% being singletons. Material: cord blood. Receptors were obtained from a newborn girl in good health.

The gene calls are TRBV12-3 or TRBV12-4 and TRBJ2-7; TRBD2 aligns across 8 bases. J was trimmed by 3 bases and V by 8 bases; bases with no gene match: 3. The CDR3 is 12 amino acids. CDR3 sequence (DNA): TGTGCCAGCGGGGGACTAGTCTACGAGCAGTACTTC. This gives the protein CASGGLVYEQYF.

This clonotype was seen a handful of times. This chain joins TRBV5-8 and TRBJ2-4; 9 nucleotides agree with TRBD2. There are 14 residues in the CDR3. Germline V gives CDR1 SGHTS, CDR2 YDEGEE. The trim removed 4 bases at V and 8 bases at J, leaving 7 bases unmatched. CDR3 coding DNA: TGTGCCAGCAGCCCGGGACTAGCTGGGGACATTCAGTACTTC. Protein sequence: CASSPGLAGDIQYF.

This clonotype was detected only a few times. The V gene is TRBV6-1, the J gene TRBJ2-2; the match to TRBD2 covers 8 bases. The CDR3 is made up of 17 amino acids. Unmatched junction bases numbered 5, after V lost 2 bases and J lost 0 bases. Germline CDR1 is MNHNS and CDR2 is SASEGT. The CDR3 here is CASSESGTRANTGELFF. CDR3 DNA: TGTGCCAGCAGTGAATCCGGGACTAGGGCGAACACCGGGGAGCTGTTTTTT.

The V gene is TRBV18, the J gene TRBJ2-3; D not resolved. V lost 6 bases to trimming and J lost 0 bases, with 16 bases between them. This CDR3 is 16 amino acids long. Per germline, CDR1 KGHSH and CDR2 LQKENI. DNA for the CDR3: TGTGCCAGCTCTATTACGTTGCAGCTTAGCACAGATACGCAGTATTTT. Translating it yields CASSITLQLSTDTQYF.

The V and J genes are TRBV7-8 and TRBJ1-2; D not resolved. The V gene lost 4 bases and the J gene lost 4 bases, with 13 bases spanning the gap. The CDR3 extends over 14 amino acids. In germline, CDR1 is SGHVS, CDR2 FQNEAQ. CDR3 sequence: CASSSRALGYGYTF. CDR3 DNA: TGTGCCAGCAGCTCGAGGGCTCTAGGCTATGGCTACACCTTC.

The chain couples TRBV3-1 to TRBJ1-6; D ambiguous. Germline CDR1 reads LGHDT; CDR2 reads YNNKEL (reference sequence). The CDR3 sequence is 13 residues long. The ends were cut back, 0 bases at V and 9 bases at J, with 6 bases in the middle. As DNA, the CDR3 is TGTGCCAGCAGCCAAGATCGGAGTTCACCCCTCCACTTT. This sequence encodes CASSQDRSSPLHF.

This clonotype was counted only a few times. The chain is built from TRBV28 and TRBJ2-3; 7 bases fit TRBD2. V was pared by 4 bases and J by 1 base, with 8 bases of the junction left unmatched. Germline V CDR1 and CDR2: MDHEN, SYDVKM. The CDR3 is made up of 16 amino acids. The DNA for the CDR3 is TGTGCCAGCAGTTCCCTGAGGCTAGCGGGCACAGATACGCAGTATTTT. This translates into CASSSLRLAGTDTQYF.

This clonotype was seen just once. The chain combines TRBV29-1 with TRBJ2-1; D is perhaps TRBD2 (5 bases). This CDR3 spans 14 amino acids. The germline gives CDR1 SQVTM, CDR2 ANQGSEA. Between the trimmed V and J ends, which lost 1 base and 5 bases, there was a span of 12 bases. The CDR3 sequence is CSVEGTSENNEQFF. CDR3 nucleotides: TGCAGCGTTGAAGGGACTTCAGAAAACAATGAGCAGTTCTTC.

This clonotype was observed a handful of times. The rearrangement joins TRBV7-2 to TRBJ2-3; D might be TRBD2 (6 bases). The CDR3 length is 15 residues. CDR1 SGHTA and CDR2 FQGNSA come from the germline V gene. Trimming took off 6 bases at V and 2 bases at J, with 15 bases between the two ends. The CDR3 coding sequence is TGTGCCAGCAGGCGTCCCGGGACTTTCACAGATACGCAGTATTTT. It is translated as CASRRPGTFTDTQYF.

The rearrangement links TRBV6-6 to TRBJ2-7, with 12 bases aligning to TRBD1. The CDR3 has 16 residues. The J segment lost 5 bases and the V segment lost 1 base, leaving 6 bases of the junction unmatched. Germline CDR1 reads MNHNY; CDR2 reads SVGAGI (reference sequence). The CDR3 coding sequence is TGTGCCAGCAGTTACTTTCCGGGACAGGGGGCCCACGAGCAGTACTTC. It codes for CASSYFPGQGAHEQYF.

This chain connects TRBV13 to TRBJ2-3; no definite D call. The germline CDR1 and CDR2 sequences are PRHDT and FYEKMQ (reference sequence). The CDR3 consists of 15 residues. The germline V and J ends were trimmed by 5 bases and 2 bases, with 14 bases remaining between them. The CDR3 nucleotides are TGTGCCAGCAGCCGCCGGGCCTACCTCACAGATACGCAGTATTTT. It codes for CASSRRAYLTDTQYF. Looking up the rest from reference TRBV13 and TRBJ2-3 gives the full variable domain: AAGVIQSPRHLIKEKRETATLKCYPIPRHDTVYWYQQGPGQDPQFLISFYEKMQSDKGSIPDRFSAQQFSDYHSELNMSSLELGDSALYFCASSRRAYLTDTQYFGPGTRLTVL.

The chain couples TRBV3-1 to TRBJ2-7; 8 bases line up with TRBD2. CDR1 and CDR2 from the germline V gene are LGHDT and YNNKEL (reference sequence). The CDR3 runs 14 residues. V gave up 0 bases and J gave up 2 bases; unmatched junction bases: 0. CDR3 coding DNA: TGTGCCAGCAGCCAAGACGGGGGGGCCTACGAGCAGTACTTC. It is translated as CASSQDGGAYEQYF.

In regard to this clonotype: The junction departs from germline at one end; a sequencing error may be responsible. The gene calls are TRBV20-1 and TRBJ2-5; the D call may be TRBD1 or TRBD2 (6 bases each). CDR3 length: 14 residues. Germline V gene data show CDR1 as DFQATT and CDR2 as SNEGSKA (reference sequence). CDR3 DNA: TGCAGTGCTAACGGCGGGACACCTCAAGAGACCCAGTCCTTC. Encoded protein: CSANGGTPQETQSF.

The V call is TRBV28, the J call TRBJ2-6, with 7 bases aligning to TRBD1. The CDR3 runs to 18 residues. CDR1 and CDR2 from the germline V gene are MDHEN and SYDVKM. The V segment lost 2 bases and the J segment 0 bases; nucleotides outside the gene matches: 7. CDR3 loop: CASSLGGQSHSGANVLTF. In DNA, the CDR3 is TGTGCCAGCAGTTTAGGGGGACAGAGTCACTCTGGGGCCAACGTCCTGACTTTC. Using reference TRBV28 and TRBJ2-6 for the parts outside the CDR3, the full variable domain is DVKVTQSSRYLVKRTGEKVFLECVQDMDHENMFWYRQDPGLGLRLIYFSYDVKMKEKGDIPEGYSVSREKKERFSLILESASTNQTSMYLCASSLGGQSHSGANVLTFGAGSRLTVL.

The chain has TRBV9 and TRBJ1-5, with D possibly TRBD1 on 5 matching bases. CDR1 is SGDLS and CDR2 is YYNGEE in the germline V gene. Trimming removed 1 base at V and 7 bases at J, with 12 bases between. The CDR3 consists of 14 residues. CDR3 nucleotides: TGTGCCAGCAGCGTATCGGGTAGGGGACAGCCCCAGCATTTT. This encodes CASSVSGRGQPQHF.

The chain employs TRBV7-9 and TRBJ1-2; D is unresolved. Germline V CDR1 and CDR2: SEHNR, FQNEAQ (reference sequence). The V and J ends lost 3 bases and 4 bases respectively, with 9 bases between them. This CDR3 is 13 amino acids long. CDR3 DNA: TGTGCCAGCAGCTTTTCACGCTCCTATGGCTACACCTTC. Its translation is CASSFSRSYGYTF.

The rearrangement joins TRBV27 to TRBJ2-7; a possible D gene is TRBD2 (5 bases). Trimming removed 6 bases from V and 3 bases from J, with 18 bases in between. The CDR3 has 15 residues. CDR1 is MNHEY, CDR2 SMNVEV, per germline (reference sequence). CDR3 DNA: TGTGCCAGCAGCCAAAGCGGAAGGTCGTTCTACGAGCAGTACTTC. Amino acids: CASSQSGRSFYEQYF.

The rearrangement links TRBV12-3 or TRBV12-4 to TRBJ2-4; TRBD1 matches 7 bases. The J call may not be correct, given that the DNA end is closer to TRBJ2-7. CDR3 size: 18 residues. Written as DNA, the CDR3 is TGTGCCAGCAGTTTAGCGCCTATTCGTTTGGGACAGCTCTACGAGCAGTACTTC. Protein: CASSLAPIRLGQLYEQYF.

The chain links TRBV6-6 to TRBJ1-5; the D is unclear. Per germline, CDR1 MNHNY and CDR2 SVGAGI (reference sequence). Trimming pared 3 bases from V and 4 bases from J, leaving 16 bases between. The CDR3 totals 16 residues. CDR3 amino acids: CASSYYRPGGNQPQHF. CDR3 DNA: TGTGCCAGCAGTTATTATAGGCCGGGAGGGAATCAGCCCCAGCATTTT.

This clonotype occurred a few times. V and J are TRBV27 and TRBJ2-3; D gene ambiguous. V shed 6 bases and J shed 2 bases, with 12 bases lying between them. Germline CDR1 MNHEY, CDR2 SMNVEV (reference sequence). CDR3 size: 14 residues. The DNA of the CDR3 is TGTGCCAGCAGCCTCGCTAGTGCCACAGATACGCAGTATTTT. Its protein is CASSLASATDTQYF.

A word on this clonotype: This may stem from a read error, because a much larger clone lies one nucleotide away. V gene TRBV12-3 or TRBV12-4 combines with J gene TRBJ2-5; 8 bases align to TRBD1. The CDR3 runs to 15 residues. With 5 bases clipped from V and 13 bases from J, the junction kept 18 bases outside the gene matches. As DNA, the CDR3 is TGTGCCAGCAGTCCAGGGGGCCCGAGAACATTGCAGCGGTACTTC. Encoded protein: CASSPGGPRTLQRYF.

V and J are TRBV12-3 or TRBV12-4 and TRBJ2-4; 7 nucleotides agree with TRBD2. The V gene end was trimmed by 6 bases and the J gene end by 13 bases; junction bases not matched to a gene: 24. This CDR3 has 17 amino acids. The CDR3 DNA is TGTGCCAGCAGCCTACTCCGATCGGGAGGTAGGACCAATGAGCAGTACTTC. It yields the protein CASSLLRSGGRTNEQYF.

This clonotype was seen a few times. V gene TRBV24-1 combines with J gene TRBJ2-7; possibly TRBD1 for D (5 bases). Looked up from germline, CDR1 is KGHDR and CDR2 is SFDVKD. V gave up 3 bases and J gave up 6 bases, with 14 bases separating them. The CDR3 runs 14 residues. CDR3 residues: CATSDASTGPEQYF. CDR3 nucleotides: TGTGCCACCAGTGATGCTTCAACAGGACCCGAGCAGTACTTC.

This clonotype was counted at least ten times. The rearrangement links TRBV29-1 to TRBJ2-7, with 10 bases identical to TRBD1. CDR1 and CDR2 (germline): SQVTM, ANQGSEA. V shed 6 bases and J 1 base; nucleotides not matched to a gene: 9. This CDR3 has 15 residues. CDR3 sequence: CSVDGWDRGSYEQYF. In nucleotides, the CDR3 is TGCAGCGTCGATGGATGGGACAGGGGTTCCTACGAGCAGTACTTC.

This clonotype was counted only a few times. J is TRBJ2-7 and V is TRBV14; no firm D call. CDR1 and CDR2 (germline): SGHDN, FVKESK. V was clipped by 1 base and J by 6 bases, with 10 bases between them. This CDR3 is 13 amino acids long. CDR3 sequence (DNA): TGTGCCAGCAGCCAAGTTATGACTTCCGAGCAGTACTTC. Translation: CASSQVMTSEQYF.

The gene calls are TRBV5-1 and TRBJ1-5, with unresolved D. Trimming took 0 bases from V and 2 from J, leaving 9 bases between them. The CDR3 contains 15 residues. Germline V gene data show CDR1 as SGHRS and CDR2 as YFSETQ. CDR3 bases: TGCGCCAGCAGCTTGGAGTCATCGGGCAATCAGCCCCAGCATTTT. The encoded protein is CASSLESSGNQPQHF.